This is a list of T cell receptor beta chains from one sample in a study of shared clonotypes between healthy human individuals. Clones were sequenced by immunoSEQ multiplex PCR, and TCRdb holds only the in-frame ones, with some missing. The table includes 2 million to 2.5 million clones, just over 90% detected once. Sequencing was done on a sample of naive CD8+ T cells from PBMCs. The receptors stem from a man between 18 and 35 years old in good health. Some clones in this sample may be carry-over from other donors' samples. CDR3s include the opening cysteine and the closing phenylalanine or tryptophan. The D gene is left open where the match is weak. Expanded clones are given a class, and other clones once, few, many or no size at all.

j_gene: TRBJ2-7; v_gene: TRBV5-6; abundance: NA; d_gene: NA; CDR3aa: CASSFWQGNYEQYF; CDR3nt: TGTGCCAGCAGCTTTTGGCAGGGGAACTACGAGCAGTACTTC
j_gene: TRBJ2-2; v_gene: TRBV6-5; abundance: NA; d_gene: NA; CDR3aa: CASQPRTNTGELFF; CDR3nt: TGTGCCAGCCAGCCCAGGACGAACACCGGGGAGCTGTTTTTT
j_gene: TRBJ1-1; v_gene: TRBV29-1; abundance: NA; d_gene: TRBD1; CDR3aa: CSAGTGANTEAFF; CDR3nt: TGCAGCGCTGGGACAGGGGCGAACACTGAAGCTTTCTTT
j_gene: TRBJ1-5; v_gene: TRBV6-1; abundance: few; d_gene: TRBD1; CDR3aa: CASRDRISNQPQHF; CDR3nt: TGTGCCAGCAGGGACAGGATTAGCAATCAGCCCCAGCATTTT
j_gene: TRBJ2-2; v_gene: TRBV13; abundance: NA; d_gene: NA; CDR3aa: CASSPSQLSTGELFF; CDR3nt: TGTGCCAGCAGCCCGTCCCAACTATCCACCGGGGAGCTGTTTTTT
j_gene: TRBJ2-7; v_gene: TRBV30; abundance: once; d_gene: TRBD1; CDR3aa: CASRDRFSYEQYF; CDR3nt: TGTGCCTCCCGGGACAGGTTTTCCTACGAGCAGTACTTC
j_gene: TRBJ2-7; v_gene: TRBV4-1; abundance: once; d_gene: TRBD2; CDR3aa: CASSHLAGAYEQYF; CDR3nt: TGCGCCAGCAGCCACCTAGCGGGGGCCTACGAGCAGTACTTC
j_gene: TRBJ2-7; v_gene: TRBV11-2; abundance: NA; d_gene: TRBD1; CDR3aa: CASSSSGTGKEQYF; CDR3nt: TGTGCCAGCAGCTCATCCGGGACAGGGAAGGAGCAGTACTTC
j_gene: TRBJ2-3; v_gene: TRBV9; abundance: NA; d_gene: NA; CDR3aa: CASSVAGGSDTQYF; CDR3nt: TGTGCCAGCAGCGTAGCTGGAGGGTCGGATACGCAGTATTTT
j_gene: TRBJ2-7; v_gene: TRBV7-9; abundance: NA; d_gene: NA; CDR3aa: CASSFNSGEQYF; CDR3nt: TGTGCCAGCAGCTTTAACAGTGGGGAGCAGTACTTC
j_gene: TRBJ2-1; v_gene: TRBV7-6; abundance: NA; d_gene: TRBD2; CDR3aa: CASSWGLEPYNEQFF; CDR3nt: TGTGCCAGCAGTTGGGGACTAGAGCCCTACAATGAGCAGTTCTTC
j_gene: TRBJ2-3; v_gene: TRBV15; abundance: NA; d_gene: NA; CDR3aa: CATSRVWGGPTDTQYF; CDR3nt: TGTGCCACCAGCAGAGTATGGGGCGGACCCACAGATACGCAGTATTTT
j_gene: TRBJ2-3; v_gene: TRBV5-8; abundance: NA; d_gene: NA; CDR3aa: CASTHAGRWSDTQYF; CDR3nt: TGTGCCAGCACCCACGCGGGTCGCTGGTCAGATACGCAGTATTTT
j_gene: TRBJ2-3; v_gene: TRBV9; abundance: NA; d_gene: TRBD2; CDR3aa: CASSVEEREWFTDTQYF; CDR3nt: TGTGCCAGCAGCGTAGAGGAGCGGGAGTGGTTCACAGATACGCAGTATTTT
j_gene: TRBJ2-1; v_gene: TRBV11-2; abundance: NA; d_gene: NA; CDR3aa: CASSLSKGALSYNEQFF; CDR3nt: TGTGCCAGCAGCTTATCCAAGGGAGCCCTCTCCTACAATGAGCAGTTCTTC
j_gene: TRBJ2-3; v_gene: TRBV9; abundance: NA; d_gene: NA; CDR3aa: CASSPSRGGAGTDTQYF; CDR3nt: TGTGCCAGCAGCCCCTCAAGGGGTGGCGCGGGCACAGATACGCAGTATTTT
j_gene: TRBJ2-3; v_gene: TRBV13; abundance: NA; d_gene: TRBD2; CDR3aa: CASSPWTSGVSTDTQYF; CDR3nt: TGTGCCAGCAGCCCGTGGACTAGCGGGGTTAGCACAGATACGCAGTATTTT
j_gene: TRBJ1-2; v_gene: TRBV7-8; abundance: NA; d_gene: NA; CDR3aa: CASGLVQRGYGYTF; CDR3nt: TGTGCCAGCGGTTTGGTTCAGCGGGGCTATGGCTACACCTTC
j_gene: TRBJ1-2; v_gene: TRBV11-2; abundance: NA; d_gene: NA; CDR3aa: CASSLGRASGYTF; CDR3nt: TGTGCCAGCAGCTTAGGCAGGGCGAGTGGCTACACCTTC
j_gene: TRBJ2-1; v_gene: TRBV9; abundance: NA; d_gene: NA; CDR3aa: CASSVVGVPYNEQFF; CDR3nt: TGTGCCAGCAGCGTAGTGGGGGTCCCCTACAATGAGCAGTTCTTC
j_gene: TRBJ2-7; v_gene: TRBV27; abundance: NA; d_gene: TRBD1; CDR3aa: CASRDRDRADYEQYF; CDR3nt: TGTGCCAGCCGGGACCGGGACAGGGCAGATTACGAGCAGTACTTC
j_gene: TRBJ1-1; v_gene: TRBV4-1; abundance: once; d_gene: TRBD1; CDR3aa: CASSQLRRNIRGLGTEAFF; CDR3nt: TGCGCCAGCAGCCAACTCCGACGAAACATCAGGGGGCTTGGCACTGAAGCTTTCTTT
j_gene: TRBJ2-7; v_gene: TRBV27; abundance: NA; d_gene: TRBD1; CDR3aa: CASRDRGNYEQYF; CDR3nt: TGTGCCAGCAGGGACAGGGGAAATTACGAGCAGTACTTC
j_gene: TRBJ2-7; v_gene: TRBV7-3; abundance: NA; d_gene: NA; CDR3aa: CASSPDWKSYEQYF; CDR3nt: TGTGCCAGCAGCCCTGACTGGAAATCCTACGAGCAGTACTTC
j_gene: TRBJ2-2; v_gene: TRBV7-9; abundance: NA; d_gene: NA; CDR3aa: CASSLVGLMGELFF; CDR3nt: TGTGCCAGCAGCTTAGTCGGCCTGATGGGGGAGCTGTTTTTT
j_gene: TRBJ1-5; v_gene: TRBV27; abundance: NA; d_gene: TRBD1; CDR3aa: CASSRNARGGSQPQHF; CDR3nt: TGTGCCAGCAGCAGAAATGCCAGGGGGGGATCGCAGCCCCAGCATTTT
j_gene: TRBJ2-1; v_gene: TRBV7-3; abundance: NA; d_gene: NA; CDR3aa: CASSTNLGAEQFF; CDR3nt: TGTGCCAGCAGCACCAACCTTGGCGCGGAGCAGTTCTTC
j_gene: TRBJ2-7; v_gene: TRBV27; abundance: NA; d_gene: NA; CDR3aa: CASSQSSSYEQYF; CDR3nt: TGTGCCAGCAGTCAATCTAGCTCCTACGAGCAGTACTTC
j_gene: TRBJ1-1; v_gene: TRBV6-6; abundance: NA; d_gene: NA; CDR3aa: CASSYGGYDTEAFF; CDR3nt: TGTGCCAGCAGTTACGGGGGGTACGACACTGAAGCTTTCTTT
j_gene: TRBJ1-3; v_gene: TRBV13; abundance: few; d_gene: NA; CDR3aa: CASSFRGSGNTIYF; CDR3nt: TGTGCCAGCAGCTTCAGGGGCTCTGGAAACACCATATATTTT
j_gene: TRBJ1-4; v_gene: TRBV19; abundance: NA; d_gene: NA; CDR3aa: CASSIRPARNEKLFF; CDR3nt: TGTGCCAGTAGTATTCGGCCAGCCCGCAATGAAAAACTGTTTTTT
j_gene: TRBJ2-1; v_gene: TRBV25-1; abundance: NA; d_gene: TRBD2; CDR3aa: CASGRVNEQFF; CDR3nt: TGTGCCAGCGGGAGGGTAAATGAGCAGTTCTTC
j_gene: TRBJ2-1; v_gene: TRBV2; abundance: NA; d_gene: TRBD2; CDR3aa: CASSGPSGSYNEQFF; CDR3nt: TGTGCCAGCAGTGGTCCCAGCGGGAGCTACAATGAGCAGTTCTTC
j_gene: TRBJ2-1; v_gene: TRBV28; abundance: NA; d_gene: TRBD2; CDR3aa: CASSLQWLAGSNEQFF; CDR3nt: TGTGCCAGCAGTTTACAGTGGCTAGCGGGATCCAATGAGCAGTTCTTC
j_gene: TRBJ2-6; v_gene: TRBV4-1; abundance: NA; d_gene: NA; CDR3aa: CASSPRQYSGANVLTF; CDR3nt: TGCGCCAGCAGCCCGAGACAGTACTCTGGGGCCAACGTCCTGACTTTC
j_gene: TRBJ2-7; v_gene: TRBV27; abundance: NA; d_gene: TRBD2; CDR3aa: CASSHLAGSVYEQYF; CDR3nt: TGTGCCAGCAGTCACTTAGCGGGGTCGGTATACGAGCAGTACTTC
j_gene: TRBJ2-1; v_gene: TRBV6-1; abundance: NA; d_gene: NA; CDR3aa: CASSPLTYSYNEQFF; CDR3nt: TGTGCCAGCAGCCCACTGACCTACTCCTACAATGAGCAGTTCTTC
j_gene: TRBJ1-1; v_gene: TRBV9; abundance: once; d_gene: NA; CDR3aa: CASSVGGTRADKAFF; CDR3nt: TGTGCCAGCAGCGTAGGGGGCACACGGGCTGATAAAGCTTTCTTT
j_gene: TRBJ1-2; v_gene: TRBV11-2; abundance: NA; d_gene: NA; CDR3aa: CASSQTVGGNYGYTF; CDR3nt: TGTGCCAGCAGCCAGACCGTGGGAGGGAACTATGGCTACACCTTC
j_gene: TRBJ2-7; v_gene: TRBV11-2; abundance: NA; d_gene: NA; CDR3aa: CASSRSVGVEQYF; CDR3nt: TGTGCCAGCAGCCGATCCGTGGGGGTCGAGCAGTACTTC
j_gene: TRBJ2-7; v_gene: TRBV6-1; abundance: NA; d_gene: NA; CDR3aa: CASSEGRLPYEQYF; CDR3nt: TGTGCCAGCAGTGAAGGACGGTTACCATACGAGCAGTACTTC
j_gene: TRBJ1-1; v_gene: TRBV25-1; abundance: NA; d_gene: NA; CDR3aa: CASSDLLTEAFF; CDR3nt: TGTGCCAGCAGTGACTTACTTACTGAAGCTTTCTTT
j_gene: TRBJ2-3; v_gene: TRBV20-1; abundance: NA; d_gene: NA; CDR3aa: CSEGATDTQYF; CDR3nt: TGCAGTGAAGGGGCGACAGATACGCAGTATTTT
j_gene: TRBJ2-3; v_gene: TRBV7-2; abundance: NA; d_gene: TRBD2; CDR3aa: CASSSLPGLAGDGDTQYF; CDR3nt: TGTGCCAGCAGCTCGTTACCGGGACTAGCGGGAGATGGAGATACGCAGTATTTT
j_gene: TRBJ2-2; v_gene: TRBV5-4; abundance: NA; d_gene: NA; CDR3aa: CASSNPAGELFF; CDR3nt: TGTGCCAGCAGCAACCCGGCGGGGGAGCTGTTTTTT
j_gene: TRBJ2-1; v_gene: TRBV7-9; abundance: NA; d_gene: NA; CDR3aa: CASSALVVNEQFF; CDR3nt: TGTGCCAGCAGCGCTCTAGTTGTAAATGAGCAGTTCTTC
j_gene: TRBJ1-1; v_gene: TRBV28; abundance: NA; d_gene: NA; CDR3aa: CASSGFMNTEAFF; CDR3nt: TGTGCCAGCTCAGGGTTCATGAACACTGAAGCTTTCTTT
j_gene: TRBJ1-3; v_gene: TRBV19; abundance: NA; d_gene: NA; CDR3aa: CASTKSGSFPPGNTIYF; CDR3nt: TGTGCCAGTACCAAAAGTGGATCCTTCCCCCCTGGAAACACCATATATTTT
j_gene: TRBJ2-7; v_gene: TRBV4-3; abundance: NA; d_gene: NA; CDR3aa: CASSQGRDYEQYF; CDR3nt: TGCGCCAGCAGCCAGGGACGCGACTACGAGCAGTACTTC
j_gene: TRBJ2-1; v_gene: TRBV23-1; abundance: NA; d_gene: TRBD1; CDR3aa: CASSQKDRYNEQFF; CDR3nt: TGCGCCAGCAGTCAAAAGGACAGGTACAATGAGCAGTTCTTC
j_gene: TRBJ2-5; v_gene: TRBV15; abundance: NA; d_gene: TRBD2; CDR3aa: CATSMGLAGQETQYF; CDR3nt: TGTGCCACCAGCATGGGACTAGCGGGCCAAGAGACCCAGTACTTC
j_gene: TRBJ2-1; v_gene: TRBV9; abundance: NA; d_gene: NA; CDR3aa: CASSVEDWAGPVGQFF; CDR3nt: TGTGCCAGCAGCGTAGAGGATTGGGCGGGACCAGTCGGGCAGTTCTTC
j_gene: TRBJ2-1; v_gene: TRBV29-1; abundance: NA; d_gene: NA; CDR3aa: CSVGWDGDNEQFF; CDR3nt: TGCAGCGTCGGGTGGGACGGGGACAATGAGCAGTTCTTC
j_gene: TRBJ2-1; v_gene: TRBV28; abundance: NA; d_gene: NA; CDR3aa: CASSLLSGERWGNEQFF; CDR3nt: TGTGCCAGCAGTTTACTATCAGGGGAGCGGTGGGGGAATGAGCAGTTCTTC